This note documents a single T cell receptor beta chain sequence. Original analysis: Researchers report that nucleated cell counts were estimated from reference gene primer amplification. Only in-frame clones appear in the TCRdb table, and some are missing; sequencing was by immunoSEQ multiplex PCR. V and J calls and clone size are those listed in that table; D and trimming were worked out from the DNA. The table lists approximately 360,000 clones, around 92% of them singletons. The CDR3 runs to 14 residues. V shed 0 bases and J shed 8 bases, with 9 bases lying between them. Germline CDR1 and CDR2: SGHKS and YYEKEE (reference sequence). The data stem from a study of blood T cell repertoires in COVID-19. For the study at large: Samples taken during acute and convalescent COVID-19 were collected in the United States, Italy and Spain. Sources were T cells, B-cell-depleted T cells, or PBMCs; the material itself was cDNA or gDNA.

The sequenced sample was peripheral blood. The source is a man aged 35-49 years with acute or convalescent COVID-19. The gene calls are TRBV5-5 and TRBJ1-6; D not certain. CDR3 loop: CASSLGGNDSPLHF. CDR3 nucleotides: TGTGCCAGCAGCTTGGGAGGGAATGATTCACCCCTCCACTTT.